This TCR beta chain was found in a study of T cell responses to AZD1222 COVID-19 vaccine. Whole-study results and caveats: CD4 TCRs linked to vaccination spanned spike, dominating at 160-218 and 743-854. Unmutated regions of variants are reportedly targeted by nearly half of spike-specific TCRs. Spike-specific TCR breadth and depth rose after two AZD1222 doses.

This CDR3 is built from 12 residues. The junction had 5 bases not matched to a gene; V was cut back by 8 bases and J by 4 bases. Germline CDR1 MGHDK, CDR2 SYGVNS. About this clone itself: Its antigen is undetermined.

Samples with a second dose at about 4 or about 12 weeks were pooled together. The protocol was immunoSEQ multiplex PCR, while the TCRdb copy is restricted to in-frame clones and leaves out a portion. The sample lists about 100,000 clones, about 90% seen once, with roughly 6% in the top ten. The clonotype comes from an adult who received the AZD1222 COVID-19 vaccine. This chain uses TRBV25-1 with TRBJ2-7; 7 bases are shared with TRBD1. The specimen comprised peripheral blood, sampled 28 days after the second AZD1222 dose. CDR3 amino acids: CASRDSAYEQYF. Written as DNA, the CDR3 is TGTGCCAGCCGGGACAGCGCTTACGAGCAGTACTTC.